The next 22 T cell receptor beta chains were all read from a single sample in a study of CD8 T cells in ankylosing spondylitis. TCRdb analysed the 5' RACE reads with MiXCR anew, one entry per CDR3 protein. Found here are around 280,000 distinct CDR3 sequences, approximately 20% of them singletons; the top ten hold about 8.2%. Sequencing used blood, either unsorted or a sorted T cell fraction (not recorded which). All receptors come from a male donor with ankylosing spondylitis or in good health (not recorded which).

A single count supports this clonotype. The rearrangement uses TRBV6-5 and TRBJ2-6; tentatively, D is TRBD1 or TRBD2 (5 bases each). V was trimmed by 4 bases and J by 2 bases, leaving 9 bases between them. The CDR3 has 15 residues. Germline CDR1 and CDR2: MNHEY and SVGAGI. The CDR3 is CASSFRGAGANVLTF. The CDR3 DNA sequence: TGTGCCAGCAGTTTCCGGGGCGCTGGGGCCAACGTCCTGACTTTC.

This chain connects TRBV4-2 to TRBJ2-1, with TRBD1 matching 7 bases. The CDR3 contains 15 residues. The V segment lost 0 bases and the J segment 3 bases; nucleotides outside the gene matches: 2. From germline, CDR1 is LGHNA and CDR2 YNFKEQ. The CDR3 is CASSQDRDSYNEQFF. DNA for the CDR3: TGTGCCAGCAGCCAAGATCGGGACAGCTACAATGAGCAGTTCTTC.

Many counts were recorded for this clonotype. The chain employs TRBV29-1 and TRBJ1-5; no definite D call. Germline CDR1 reads SQVTM; CDR2 reads ANQGSEA. The CDR3 covers 13 residues. V was shortened by 0 bases and J by 3 bases, with 6 bases between the two germline ends. The CDR3 region has the DNA TGCAGCGTTGAAGATGGGATCAATCAGCCCCAGCATTTT. Amino acids: CSVEDGINQPQHF.

Only a few counts were recorded for this clonotype. V usage is TRBV7-6 and J usage is TRBJ2-3, with 9 bases fitting TRBD1. Germline V gives CDR1 SGHVS, CDR2 FNYEAQ. V lost 5 bases to trimming and J lost 2 bases; unmatched junction nucleotides: 5. The length of the CDR3 is 15 residues. In DNA form, the CDR3 reads TGTGCCAGCAGCGTTGGACAGGGGCACACAGATACGCAGTATTTT. Protein sequence: CASSVGQGHTDTQYF.

This chain uses TRBV10-2 with TRBJ1-2, with D possibly being TRBD1 (6 bases). The CDR3 consists of 14 residues. The V gene's germline CDR1 is WSHSY and CDR2 SAAADI. V shed 1 base and J shed 5 bases, with 11 bases lying between them. CDR3 sequence: CASSEFNRAYGYTF. CDR3 nucleotides: TGCGCCAGCAGTGAGTTTAACAGGGCATATGGCTACACCTTC.

This clonotype has a handful of counts. V and J are TRBV5-6 and TRBJ2-7; D may be TRBD2 (6 bases). Germline-derived CDR1 and CDR2 are SGHDT and YYEEEE. The length of the CDR3 is 14 residues. V shed 4 bases and J shed 4 bases, with 15 bases lying between them. CDR3 DNA sequence: TGTGCCAGCAGCCCCTGGATAGCGGATTACGAGCAGTACGTC. Translated, it gives CASSPWIADYEQYV.

This clonotype was observed at least ten times. V usage is TRBV20-1 and J usage is TRBJ2-5, with a tentative D call TRBD1 (6 bases). In germline, CDR1 is DFQATT, CDR2 SNEGSKA (reference sequence). Trimming removed 3 bases at V and 3 bases at J, with 11 bases between. This CDR3 has 13 residues. The CDR3 DNA follows: TGCAGTGCTAGCCTTCCAGGGGAAGAGACCCAGTACTTC. This codes for CSASLPGEETQYF.

This clonotype was seen at least ten times. V gene TRBV5-1 combines with J gene TRBJ2-7, with 7 bases identical to TRBD1. The V and J ends lost 3 bases and 3 bases, in that order; junction bases with no gene match: 3. The CDR3 is 13 residues long. The germline CDR1 and CDR2 sequences are SGHRS and YFSETQ. The CDR3 DNA is TGCGCCAGCAGCTCACGGGACAGCTACGAGCAGTACGTC. This encodes CASSSRDSYEQYV.

Only a few counts were recorded for this clonotype. The V call is TRBV7-2, the J call TRBJ1-1; D call uncertain. The length of the CDR3 is 14 residues. Germline V gives CDR1 SGHTA, CDR2 FQGNSA. V shed 2 bases and J shed 4 bases, with 11 bases lying between them. The CDR3 sequence: CASSLRDDGTEAFF. In DNA, the CDR3 is TGTGCCAGCAGCTTACGGGATGATGGCACTGAAGCTTTCTTT.

This chain joins TRBV7-8 and TRBJ2-4, with D perhaps matching TRBD1 (5 bases). CDR1 SGHVS and CDR2 FQNEAQ come from the germline V gene. The CDR3 sequence is 14 residues long. Trimming cost V 5 bases and J 6 bases, with 14 bases left between them. CDR3 protein: CASSPQVGGNIQYF. For the CDR3, the DNA is TGTGCCAGCAGCCCACAGGTGGGCGGAAACATTCAGTACTTC.

CDR3 DNA: TGTGCCAGTAGTCCGAACAGGGGGGACCCTGCGAACACTGAAGCTTTCTTT. Its protein product is CASSPNRGDPANTEAFF. This chain connects TRBV19 to TRBJ1-1; 8 positions match TRBD1. The CDR3 length is 17 residues. The germline V gene has CDR1 LNHDA and CDR2 SQIVND (reference sequence). The J segment lost 1 base and the V segment lost 5 bases, leaving 12 bases of the junction unmatched.

The V gene is TRBV12-3 or TRBV12-4, the J gene TRBJ1-5; D remains ambiguous. The CDR3 is made up of 14 amino acids. Trimming shortened V by 6 bases and J by 3 bases, and 12 bases separated the two germline ends. The CDR3 reads CASSHKRDNQPQHF. The CDR3 DNA reads as TGTGCCAGCAGCCACAAACGGGACAATCAGCCCCAGCATTTT.

This clonotype has a handful of counts. The gene calls are TRBV18 and TRBJ2-3; no clear D gene. Germline CDR1 KGHSH, CDR2 LQKENI. V lost 3 bases, J lost 1 base, and 11 bases lay in between. This CDR3 has 15 amino acids. Here the CDR3 DNA reads TGTGCCAGCTCACCTAATCCAGCCCGCACAGATACGCAGTATTTT. Translating gives CASSPNPARTDTQYF.

The chain employs TRBV6-4 and TRBJ2-7, with a possible D match to TRBD2 (5 bases). V was cut by 3 bases and J by 2 bases, with 23 bases left in between. In germline, CDR1 is MRHNA, CDR2 SNTAGT. The CDR3 is 18 amino acids. The CDR3 region is CASSERVCSRDQPYEQYV. As DNA, the CDR3 is TGTGCCAGCAGTGAGAGGGTTTGTAGTAGAGATCAACCCTACGAGCAGTACGTC.

The table lists this clonotype with many counts. The chain's CDR3 is CASSWGGLWDTEAFF. CDR3 nucleotide sequence: TGTGCCAGCAGTTGGGGGGGGCTGTGGGACACTGAAGCTTTCTTT. This sequence joins TRBV28 and TRBJ1-1; D is possibly TRBD1 (6 bases). This CDR3 is 15 amino acids long. Trimming removed 4 bases at V and 3 bases at J, with 15 bases between. Germline-derived CDR1 and CDR2 are MDHEN and SYDVKM. The full variable domain, in which reference TRBV28 and TRBJ1-1 provide the parts outside the CDR3, is DVKVTQSSRYLVKRTGEKVFLECVQDMDHENMFWYRQDPGLGLRLIYFSYDVKMKEKGDIPEGYSVSREKKERFSLILESASTNQTSMYLCASSWGGLWDTEAFFGQGTRLTVV.

The V and J genes are TRBV5-1 and TRBJ1-1; 7 positions match TRBD1. In germline, CDR1 is SGHRS, CDR2 YFSETQ. The V segment lost 4 bases and the J segment 0 bases; nucleotides outside the gene matches: 9. The CDR3 totals 16 residues. CDR3 in amino acids: CASSRDSGALNTEAFF. Written as DNA, the CDR3 is TGCGCCAGCAGCCGGGACAGTGGGGCGTTGAACACTGAAGCTTTCTTT.

This clonotype was observed a handful of times. CDR3 sequence reads: CSALHLEPLSTDTQYF. CDR3 in DNA: TGCAGTGCTCTCCATCTAGAGCCCCTTAGCACAGATACGCAGTATTTT. The rearrangement links TRBV20-1 to TRBJ2-3; D remains ambiguous. Between the trimmed V and J ends, which lost 5 bases and 0 bases, there was a span of 18 bases. The CDR3 has 16 residues. Germline values: CDR1 DFQATT, CDR2 SNEGSKA (reference sequence).

In this sample, this clonotype turned up a few times. The V gene is TRBV27, the J gene TRBJ2-5; TRBD2 matches at 9 bases. CDR3 length equals 16 residues. Germline V gene sequence: CDR1 MNHEY, CDR2 SMNVEV (reference sequence). V was pared by 6 bases and J by 6 bases, with 14 bases of the junction left unmatched. The CDR3 DNA follows: TGTGCCAGCAGCTACACCCTTGCGGGAGGGCAACAGACCCAGTACTTC. Encoded protein: CASSYTLAGGQQTQYF.

This clonotype was seen more than once but under ten times. J is TRBJ2-3 and V is TRBV7-3; D gene uncertain. This CDR3 spans 14 amino acids. CDR1 is SGHTA, CDR2 FQGTGA, per germline. Deletions cut 5 bases from V and 3 bases from J, with 12 bases between. The CDR3 is CASSAMLSTDTQYF. The CDR3 DNA reads as TGTGCCAGCAGCGCCATGTTAAGTACAGATACGCAGTATTTT.

V gene TRBV12-3 or TRBV12-4 combines with J gene TRBJ2-3, with D tentatively TRBD1 (5 bases). Trimming took 8 bases from V and 4 from J, leaving 16 bases between them. The CDR3 runs to 14 residues. The CDR3 sequence: CASSRGVLADTQYF. In nucleotides, the CDR3 is TGTGCCAGCTCTAGGGGCGTCCTCGCAGATACGCAGTATTTT.

This chain joins TRBV27 and TRBJ2-5, with 9 nucleotides matching TRBD1. The CDR3 totals 15 residues. Germline CDR1 MNHEY, CDR2 SMNVEV (reference sequence). With V trimmed by 5 bases and J by 9 bases, 13 bases remained unmatched. The CDR3, as DNA: TGTGCCAGCAGTCAAAACTCGGGACAGGGCATGTCCCAGTACTTC. It translates to CASSQNSGQGMSQYF.

This clonotype was detected only a few times. The chain employs TRBV29-1 and TRBJ2-1, with D possibly TRBD1 on 6 matching bases. CDR1 and CDR2 (germline): SQVTM, ANQGSEA. V lost 3 bases to trimming and J lost 7 bases, with 10 bases between them. The CDR3 has 12 amino acids. The CDR3 nucleotides are TGCAGCGTTGAGTGGGGGCGGAATGAGCAGTTCTTC. Protein: CSVEWGRNEQFF.